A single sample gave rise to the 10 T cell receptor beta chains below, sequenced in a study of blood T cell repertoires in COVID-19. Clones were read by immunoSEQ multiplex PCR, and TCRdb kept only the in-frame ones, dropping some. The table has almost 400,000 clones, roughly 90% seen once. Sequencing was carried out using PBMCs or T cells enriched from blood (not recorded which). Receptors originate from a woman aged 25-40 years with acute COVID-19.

Here the CDR3 reads CASSPPPAVTPYNYGYTF. The CDR3 region has the DNA TGTGCCAGCTCACCACCGCCTGCAGTAACCCCATATAACTATGGCTACACCTTC. The chain is built from TRBV18 and TRBJ1-2; no clear D. V was trimmed by 0 bases and J by 1 base, leaving 18 bases between them. From germline, CDR1 is KGHSH and CDR2 LQKENI. CDR3 length: 18 residues.

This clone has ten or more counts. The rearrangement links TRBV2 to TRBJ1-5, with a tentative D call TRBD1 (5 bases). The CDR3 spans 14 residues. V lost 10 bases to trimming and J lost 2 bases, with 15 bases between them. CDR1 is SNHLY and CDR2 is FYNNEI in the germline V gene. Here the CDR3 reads CATALGRGNQPQHF. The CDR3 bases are TGTGCCACCGCGTTAGGCAGGGGCAATCAGCCCCAGCATTTT.

The CDR3 nucleotides are TGTGCCAGCAGCTTAGGCAGGGGAAATGAAAAACTGTTTTTT. Amino acids: CASSLGRGNEKLFF. V gene TRBV11-2 combines with J gene TRBJ1-4, with a weak D call TRBD1 (6 bases). This CDR3 region has 14 residues. V lost 1 base, J lost 5 bases, and 8 bases lay in between. CDR1 and CDR2 from the germline V gene are SGHAT and FQNNGV.

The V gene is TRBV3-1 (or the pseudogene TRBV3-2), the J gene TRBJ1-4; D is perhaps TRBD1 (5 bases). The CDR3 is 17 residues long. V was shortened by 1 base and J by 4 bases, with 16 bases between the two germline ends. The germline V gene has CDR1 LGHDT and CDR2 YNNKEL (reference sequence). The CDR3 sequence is CASSQVRVGRGNEKLFF. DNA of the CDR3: TGTGCCAGCAGCCAAGTCAGGGTGGGGCGGGGTAATGAAAAACTGTTTTTT.

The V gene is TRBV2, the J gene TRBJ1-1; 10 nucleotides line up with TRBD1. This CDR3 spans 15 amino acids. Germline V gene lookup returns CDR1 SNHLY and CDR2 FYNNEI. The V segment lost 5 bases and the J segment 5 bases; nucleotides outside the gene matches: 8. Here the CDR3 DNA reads TGTGCCAGCAGTTCTACCCGGACAGGGGGGACTGAAGCTTTCTTT. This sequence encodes CASSSTRTGGTEAFF.

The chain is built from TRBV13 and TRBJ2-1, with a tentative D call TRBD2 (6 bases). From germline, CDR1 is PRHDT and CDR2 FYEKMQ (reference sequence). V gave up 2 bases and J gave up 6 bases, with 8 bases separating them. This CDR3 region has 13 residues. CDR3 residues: CASSLLGGNEQFF. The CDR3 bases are TGTGCCAGCAGCTTATTGGGAGGCAATGAGCAGTTCTTC.

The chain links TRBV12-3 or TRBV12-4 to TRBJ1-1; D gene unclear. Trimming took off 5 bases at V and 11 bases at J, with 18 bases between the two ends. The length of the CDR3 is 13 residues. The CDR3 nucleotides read TGTGCCAGCAGTATACAAGGTGGAGTGGTGGCTTTCTTT. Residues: CASSIQGGVVAFF.

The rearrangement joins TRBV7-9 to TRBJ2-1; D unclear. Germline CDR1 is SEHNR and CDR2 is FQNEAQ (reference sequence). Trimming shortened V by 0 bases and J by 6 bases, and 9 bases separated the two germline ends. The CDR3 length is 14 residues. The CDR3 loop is CASSLADLSNEQFF. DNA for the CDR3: TGTGCCAGCAGCTTAGCTGATTTGAGCAATGAGCAGTTCTTC.

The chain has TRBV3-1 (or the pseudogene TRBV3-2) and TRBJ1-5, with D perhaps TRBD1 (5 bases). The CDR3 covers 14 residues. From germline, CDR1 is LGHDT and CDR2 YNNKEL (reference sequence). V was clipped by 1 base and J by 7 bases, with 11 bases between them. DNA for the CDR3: TGTGCCAGCAGCCAAGCTGCCAGGGAACAGCCCCAGCATTTT. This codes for CASSQAAREQPQHF.

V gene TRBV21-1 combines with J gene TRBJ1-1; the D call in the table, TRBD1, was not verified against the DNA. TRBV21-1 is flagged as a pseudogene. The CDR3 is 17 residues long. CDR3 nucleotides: TGTGCCAGCAGCAAAGCGGATGGAGACAGGGGGAACACTGAAGCTTTCTTT. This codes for CASSKADGDRGNTEAFF.